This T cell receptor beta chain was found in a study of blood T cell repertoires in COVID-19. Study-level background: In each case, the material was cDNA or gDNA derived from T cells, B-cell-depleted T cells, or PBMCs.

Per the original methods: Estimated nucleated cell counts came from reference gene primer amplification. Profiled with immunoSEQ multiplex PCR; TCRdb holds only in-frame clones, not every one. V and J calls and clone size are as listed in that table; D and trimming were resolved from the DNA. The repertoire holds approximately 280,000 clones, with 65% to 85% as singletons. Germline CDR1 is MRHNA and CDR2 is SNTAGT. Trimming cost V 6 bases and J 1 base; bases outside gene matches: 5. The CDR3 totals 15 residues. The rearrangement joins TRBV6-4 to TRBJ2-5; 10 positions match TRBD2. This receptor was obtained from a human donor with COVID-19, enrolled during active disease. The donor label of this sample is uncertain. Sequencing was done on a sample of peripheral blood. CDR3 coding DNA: TGTGCCAGCAGGGAGAGCGGGAGGGTCCAAGAGACCCAGTACTTC. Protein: CASRESGRVQETQYF.